These 13 T cell receptor beta chains were all obtained from the same sample, sequenced in a study of cytomegalovirus exposure and HLA in healthy donors. PCR involved 60 Vbeta and 13 Jbeta primers. Method: immunoSEQ multiplex PCR; TCRdb's copy keeps in-frame clones and lacks some. The profile shows some 100,000 clones, 55% to 75% of them singletons. Sequenced input: PBMCs. The receptors originated from a woman aged 70-85 years in good health and CMV-seropositive.

This sequence joins TRBV6-5 and TRBJ2-7; the match to TRBD2 covers 10 bases. This CDR3 is built from 16 residues. Germline CDR1 is MNHEY and CDR2 is SVGAGI. J lost 3 bases, V lost 4 bases, and 9 bases had no gene match. CDR3 sequence: CASSWFGTSDLYEQYF. CDR3 nucleotides: TGTGCCAGCAGTTGGTTTGGGACTAGCGACCTCTACGAGCAGTACTTC.

The chain couples TRBV14 to TRBJ2-5, with 8 bases aligning to TRBD1. The CDR3 is 15 amino acids. V shed 3 bases, J shed 5 bases, and the junction held 8 bases outside the gene matches. Germline assignment: CDR1 SGHDN and CDR2 FVKESK. CDR3 nucleotide sequence: TGTGCCAGCAGCCAGCAACAGGGGGTTAGCGAGACCCAGTACTTC. Its protein is CASSQQQGVSETQYF.

This clone was picked up a small number of times. The CDR3 protein is CASISLQLPNTEAFF. As DNA, the CDR3 is TGTGCCAGCATCTCATTACAGCTACCGAACACTGAAGCTTTCTTT. The chain couples TRBV5-6 to TRBJ1-1, with D unclear. Germline V gene lookup returns CDR1 SGHDT and CDR2 YYEEEE. The CDR3 covers 15 residues. Trimming took off 6 bases at V and 1 base at J, with 16 bases between the two ends.

This clone was observed a few times. The chain recombines TRBV5-5 with TRBJ2-7, with D uncertain. The CDR3 is made up of 14 amino acids. V was cut by 0 bases and J by 4 bases, with 11 bases left in between. Germline CDR1 SGHKS, CDR2 YYEKEE (reference sequence). The CDR3 loop reads CASSLGPWPYEQYF. The CDR3 DNA is TGTGCCAGCAGCTTGGGTCCCTGGCCGTACGAGCAGTACTTC. The full variable domain, with the rest looked up from reference TRBV5-5 and TRBJ2-7, is DAGVTQSPTHLIKTRGQQVTLRCSPISGHKSVSWYQQVLGQGPQFIFQYYEKEERGRGNFPDRFSARQFPNYSSELNVNALLLGDSALYLCASSLGPWPYEQYFGPGTRLTVT.

The genes are TRBV7-2 and TRBJ1-1; D gene uncertain. Looked up from germline, CDR1 is SGHTA and CDR2 is FQGNSA. Trimming cost V 1 base and J 4 bases, with 16 bases left between them. This CDR3 is 16 amino acids long. The CDR3 reads CASSLGPGRVATEAFF. CDR3 DNA sequence: TGTGCCAGCAGCTTAGGTCCGGGAAGGGTTGCCACTGAAGCTTTCTTT. Together with reference TRBV7-2 and TRBJ1-1, the CDR3 gives the full variable domain: GAGVSQSPSNKVTEKGKDVELRCDPISGHTALYWYRQSLGQGLEFLIYFQGNSAPDKSGLPSDRFSAERTGGSVSTLTIQRTQQEDSAVYLCASSLGPGRVATEAFFGQGTRLTVV.

The V call is TRBV6-1, the J call TRBJ2-5; 9 bases are shared with TRBD2. V was pared by 1 base and J by 4 bases, with 10 bases of the junction left unmatched. This CDR3 has 17 amino acids. Germline CDR1 MNHNS, CDR2 SASEGT. The DNA for the CDR3 is TGTGCCAGCAGTGAAGTATTAGCGGGGGCCGCGTCAGAGACCCAGTACTTC. Protein product: CASSEVLAGAASETQYF.

This clone was observed a handful of times. The chain couples TRBV4-2 to TRBJ2-2; D might be TRBD1 (6 bases). The CDR3 has 15 amino acids. V was clipped by 1 base and J by 0 bases, with 6 bases between them. The germline gives CDR1 LGHNA, CDR2 YNFKEQ. CDR3 sequence: CASSQGTANTGELFF. The CDR3 region has the DNA TGTGCCAGCAGCCAAGGGACAGCGAACACCGGGGAGCTGTTTTTT.

The genes are TRBV12-5 and TRBJ1-4; D uncertain. V was cut by 6 bases and J by 0 bases, with 23 bases left in between. This CDR3 comprises 19 residues. Germline V lookup: CDR1 LGHNT, CDR2 FRNRAP. DNA of the CDR3: TGTGCTAGTGGCCTTGATACGAACCTGCAGATTTCAACTAATGAAAAACTGTTTTTT. It translates to CASGLDTNLQISTNEKLFF.

The chain carries TRBV30 and TRBJ1-5; 8 nucleotides line up with TRBD1. Germline V gives CDR1 GTSNPN, CDR2 SVGIG (reference sequence). V trimming: 3 bases; J trimming: 2 bases; junction bases outside the gene matches: 9. The CDR3 has 16 amino acids. CDR3 protein: CAWSLVGGQGNQPQHF. In DNA, the CDR3 is TGTGCCTGGAGCCTGGTCGGGGGACAGGGCAATCAGCCCCAGCATTTT.

This clone was seen more than once but under ten times. One junction end disagrees with the germline gene, perhaps due to a read error. This chain joins TRBV7-7 and TRBJ2-5; 12 bases agree with TRBD2. Germline CDR1 SSHAT, CDR2 FNYEAQ (reference sequence). The CDR3 is 14 amino acids. CDR3 residues: CASSSGLAGETQYF. Here the CDR3 DNA reads TGTGCTAGCAGCTCGGGACTAGCGGGTGAGACCCAGTACTTC.

V gene TRBV30 combines with J gene TRBJ2-2; 7 bases match TRBD1. J was trimmed by 5 bases and V by 5 bases; bases with no gene match: 8. The CDR3 consists of 14 residues. Germline V gene sequence: CDR1 GTSNPN, CDR2 SVGIG (reference sequence). CDR3 nucleotides: TGTGCCTGGCACTGGGGACAGAATACCGGGGAGCTGTTTTTT. This gives the protein CAWHWGQNTGELFF. Complete variable domain (other parts from reference TRBV30 and TRBJ2-2): SQTIHQWPATLVQPVGSPLSLECTVEGTSNPNLYWYRQAAGRGLQLLFYSVGIGQISSEVPQNLSASRPQDRQFILSSKKLLLSDSGFYLCAWHWGQNTGELFFGEGSRLTVL.

The chain has TRBV10-3 and TRBJ1-4; D may be TRBD1 (5 bases). The CDR3 contains 15 residues. V lost 5 bases and J lost 4, with 14 bases in between. The germline gives CDR1 ENHRY, CDR2 SYGVKD. CDR3 DNA: TGTGCCATCAGTCCCAATGGGGCAGGTAATGAAAAACTGTTTTTT. This gives the protein CAISPNGAGNEKLFF.

This clone was observed many times. Other DNA sequences of this sample code for an identical CDR3. The chain links TRBV14 to TRBJ1-1; TRBD1 agrees at 7 bases. CDR1 is SGHDN, CDR2 FVKESK, per germline. V trimming: 6 bases; J trimming: 2 bases; junction bases outside the gene matches: 6. The CDR3 loop spans 14 amino acids. The CDR3 loop is CASRPTGSNTEAFF. DNA of the CDR3: TGTGCCAGCAGACCGACAGGGAGCAACACTGAAGCTTTCTTT.